What follows are 13 T cell receptor beta chains derived from one specimen sequenced in a study of T cell repertoires in cytomegalovirus infection. From the reads, TCRdb called clonotypes with MiXCR, one entry per CDR3 protein. Counted here are about 770,000 distinct CDR3 sequences, 25% to 35% occurring once; the ten biggest clones make up about an eighth. Their cognate antigens are unknown. Source: cultured CD8+ T cells from PBMCs, taken from culture after CMV antigen stimulation. These receptors all come from a human donor in good health (CMV status not recorded). Some clones in this sample may be carry-over from other donors' samples.

This chain uses TRBV12-3 or TRBV12-4 with TRBJ1-2, with 8 positions matching TRBD1. Losses at the gene ends were 5 bases for V and 5 bases for J; bases not matched to a gene: 13. This CDR3 has 16 residues. CDR3 sequence: CASSPGGQGAEYGYTF. CDR3 DNA sequence: TGTGCCAGCAGTCCTGGTGGGCAGGGGGCTGAGTATGGCTACACCTTC.

The chain recombines TRBV7-8 with TRBJ2-3; 8 bases agree with TRBD2. Germline loops: CDR1 SGHVS, CDR2 FQNEAQ. V was pared by 5 bases and J by 2 bases, with 6 bases of the junction left unmatched. The CDR3 is 15 amino acids. The CDR3 protein is CASSPIAGHTDTQYF. Written as DNA, the CDR3 is TGTGCCAGCAGCCCCATAGCGGGGCACACAGATACGCAGTATTTT.

The chain combines TRBV7-9 with TRBJ2-3, with unresolved D. The CDR3 has 14 residues. The germline V gene has CDR1 SEHNR and CDR2 FQNEAQ (reference sequence). V was cut by 7 bases and J by 4 bases, with 15 bases left in between. DNA of the CDR3: TGTGCCAGCACCTCAGATTCCACCGCAGATACGCAGTATTTT. Translated, it gives CASTSDSTADTQYF.

In this sample, this clonotype turned up many times. The chain carries TRBV7-9 and TRBJ2-2; D unresolved. V gave up 6 bases and J gave up 6 bases, with 5 bases separating them. Per the germline V gene, CDR1 is SEHNR and CDR2 is FQNEAQ (reference sequence). This CDR3 comprises 11 residues. The CDR3 reads CASSGPGELFF. DNA of the CDR3: TGTGCCAGCAGTGGACCCGGGGAGCTGTTTTTT.

This clonotype showed up just a few times. This chain uses TRBV19 with TRBJ2-1; possible D gene TRBD1, 5 bases. Trimming left V 3 bases short and J 2 bases short, with 14 bases between. This CDR3 region has 16 residues. Germline CDR1 and CDR2: LNHDA and SQIVND (reference sequence). The CDR3 loop reads CASSISTAATYNEQFF. CDR3 DNA sequence: TGTGCCAGTAGTATCTCGACAGCCGCGACCTACAATGAGCAGTTCTTC.

This clonotype was detected only a few times. The V gene is TRBV5-6, the J gene TRBJ2-3, with D perhaps matching TRBD2 (6 bases). Germline CDR1 is SGHDT and CDR2 is YYEEEE. This CDR3 is 15 amino acids long. Trimming stripped 0 bases from V and 2 bases from J, with 10 bases between. The CDR3 is CASSLGTTTTDTQYF. The CDR3 DNA sequence: TGTGCCAGCAGCTTGGGGACTACCACCACAGATACGCAGTATTTT.

This clonotype has a handful of counts. The chain combines TRBV7-8 with TRBJ2-4, with D possibly TRBD1 on 7 matching bases. CDR1 is SGHVS and CDR2 is FQNEAQ in the germline V gene. CDR3 length: 18 amino acids. Between the trimmed V and J ends, which lost 0 bases and 11 bases, there was a span of 26 bases. This CDR3 reads CASSLAGSSGGGPYLQYF. The CDR3 DNA sequence: TGTGCCAGCAGCTTAGCCGGCTCGAGCGGAGGGGGCCCGTATCTTCAGTACTTC.

The genes are TRBV7-9 and TRBJ2-5; TRBD2 aligns across 14 bases. Trimming took 3 bases from V and 11 from J; bases not matched to a gene: 5. Germline-derived CDR1 and CDR2 are SEHNR and FQNEAQ (reference sequence). The CDR3 covers 14 residues. The chain's CDR3 is CASSFSGLAGAQYF. As DNA, the CDR3 is TGTGCCAGCAGCTTTTCGGGACTAGCGGGGGCACAGTACTTC.

This clonotype was counted a few times. The chain carries TRBV6-6 and TRBJ2-1; 7 positions match TRBD1. J was trimmed by 13 bases and V by 0 bases; bases with no gene match: 3. CDR1 and CDR2 from the germline V gene are MNHNY and SVGAGI (reference sequence). CDR3 length equals 12 residues. The CDR3 DNA follows: TGTGCCAGCAGTTACTCCGGACAGGTTCAGTTCTTC. This sequence encodes CASSYSGQVQFF.

CDR3 protein: CASSSPWTDISGANVLTF. CDR3 bases: TGTGCCAGCAGTTCCCCTTGGACGGACATCTCTGGGGCCAACGTCCTGACTTTC. The V call is TRBV6-2 or TRBV6-3, the J call TRBJ2-6; TRBD1 is a possible D gene (5 bases). Germline CDR1 and CDR2: MNHEY and SVGEGT. This CDR3 has 18 residues. The V end was cut by 4 bases, the J end by 0 bases, with 16 bases between.

In this sample, this clonotype turned up many times. The J gene is TRBJ2-1, the V gene TRBV7-9; a possible D gene is TRBD2 (6 bases). V was pared by 4 bases and J by 4 bases, with 26 bases between. Germline V CDR1 and CDR2: SEHNR, FQNEAQ (reference sequence). CDR3 length equals 19 residues. The CDR3 nucleotides are TGTGCCAGCAGCTCCGTAAAGGGACGGACTAACCCGATTTACAATGAGCAGTTCTTC. It specifies CASSSVKGRTNPIYNEQFF.

The chain uses TRBV27 and TRBJ2-7, with TRBD1 matching 7 bases. The CDR3 has 14 residues. The trim removed 5 bases at V and 4 bases at J, leaving 8 bases unmatched. Germline loops: CDR1 MNHEY, CDR2 SMNVEV (reference sequence). The CDR3 DNA follows: TGTGCCAGCAGTCCCGGGACAGATAGTTACGAGCAGTACTTC. It is translated as CASSPGTDSYEQYF.

The chain combines TRBV4-1 with TRBJ2-7; the D is unclear. V was clipped by 1 base and J by 3 bases, with 7 bases between them. This CDR3 is built from 13 residues. CDR1 is MGHRA and CDR2 is YSYEKL in the germline V gene. The CDR3: CASSQGLNYEQYV. CDR3 nucleotide sequence: TGCGCCAGCAGCCAAGGACTTAACTACGAGCAGTACGTC.